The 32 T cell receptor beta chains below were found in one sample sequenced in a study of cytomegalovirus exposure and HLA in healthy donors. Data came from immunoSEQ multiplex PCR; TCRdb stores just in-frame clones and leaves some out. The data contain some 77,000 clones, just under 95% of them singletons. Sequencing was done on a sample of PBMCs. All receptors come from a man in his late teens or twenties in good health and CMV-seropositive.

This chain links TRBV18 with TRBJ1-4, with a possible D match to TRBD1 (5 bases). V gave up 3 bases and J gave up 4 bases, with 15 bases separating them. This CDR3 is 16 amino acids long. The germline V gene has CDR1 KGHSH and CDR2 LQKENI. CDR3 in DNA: TGTGCCAGCTCACCGATGGGCGACAGTAGTAATGAAAAACTGTTTTTT. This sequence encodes CASSPMGDSSNEKLFF.

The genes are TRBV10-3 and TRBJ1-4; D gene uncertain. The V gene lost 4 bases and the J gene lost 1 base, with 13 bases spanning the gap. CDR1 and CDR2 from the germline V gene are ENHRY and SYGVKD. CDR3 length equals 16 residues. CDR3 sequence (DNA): TGTGCCATCAGTGGAGGGTTCGGGGAAACTAATGAAAAACTGTTTTTT. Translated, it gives CAISGGFGETNEKLFF.

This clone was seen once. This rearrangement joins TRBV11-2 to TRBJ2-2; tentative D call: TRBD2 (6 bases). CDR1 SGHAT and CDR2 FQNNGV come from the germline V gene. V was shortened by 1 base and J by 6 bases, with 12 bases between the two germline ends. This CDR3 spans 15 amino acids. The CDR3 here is CASSLGRGKAGELFF. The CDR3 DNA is TGTGCCAGCAGCTTAGGGCGGGGCAAGGCCGGGGAGCTGTTTTTT.

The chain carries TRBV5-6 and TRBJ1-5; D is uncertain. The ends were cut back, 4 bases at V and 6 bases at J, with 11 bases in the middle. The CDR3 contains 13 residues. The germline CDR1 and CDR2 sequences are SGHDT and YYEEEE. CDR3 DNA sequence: TGTGCCAGCAGCAAAACGGGGAGTCAGCCCCAGCATTTT. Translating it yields CASSKTGSQPQHF.

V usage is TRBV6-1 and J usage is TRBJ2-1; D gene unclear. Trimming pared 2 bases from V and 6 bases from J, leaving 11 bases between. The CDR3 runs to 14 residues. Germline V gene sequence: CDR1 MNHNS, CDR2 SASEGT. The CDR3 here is CASSELGSSNEQFF. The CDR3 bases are TGTGCCAGCAGTGAACTAGGTAGCAGCAATGAGCAGTTCTTC.

CDR3 sequence (DNA): TGCGCCAGCAGCCTAGGGGGATGGACTGAAGCTTTCTTT. Its translation: CASSLGGWTEAFF. The chain uses TRBV5-1 and TRBJ1-1; tentative D call: TRBD1 (6 bases). The germline V and J ends were trimmed by 4 bases and 5 bases, with 12 bases remaining between them. This CDR3 is 13 amino acids long. The germline gives CDR1 SGHRS, CDR2 YFSETQ.

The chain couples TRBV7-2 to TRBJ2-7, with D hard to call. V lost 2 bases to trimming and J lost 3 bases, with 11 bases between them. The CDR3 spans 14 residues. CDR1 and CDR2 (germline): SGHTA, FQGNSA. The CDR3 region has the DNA TGTGCCAGCAGCTTAAGAGTGGAGATCTACGAGCAGTACTTC. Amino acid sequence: CASSLRVEIYEQYF.

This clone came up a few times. CDR3 in amino acids: CASSPTSTSGGNTDTQYF. Here the CDR3 DNA reads TGTGCCAGCAGCCCTACGAGCACTAGCGGCGGGAACACAGATACGCAGTATTTT. The V gene is TRBV5-4, the J gene TRBJ2-3, with 8 bases aligning to TRBD2. From germline, CDR1 is SGHNT and CDR2 YYREEE (reference sequence). The CDR3 contains 18 residues. V gave up 4 bases and J gave up 2 bases; unmatched junction bases: 15. Filled out from reference TRBV5-4 and TRBJ2-3, the complete variable domain reads ETGVTQSPTHLIKTRGQQVTLRCSSQSGHNTVSWYQQALGQGPQFIFQYYREEENGRGNFPPRFSGLQFPNYSSELNVNALELDDSALYLCASSPTSTSGGNTDTQYFGPGTRLTVL.

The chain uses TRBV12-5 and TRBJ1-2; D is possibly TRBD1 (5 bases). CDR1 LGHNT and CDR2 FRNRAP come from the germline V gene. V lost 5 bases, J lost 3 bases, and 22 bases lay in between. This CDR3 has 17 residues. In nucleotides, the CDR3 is TGTGCTAGTGGTCTGGGGGAATTGGAGGTTATATACTATGGCTACACCTTC. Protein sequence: CASGLGELEVIYYGYTF.

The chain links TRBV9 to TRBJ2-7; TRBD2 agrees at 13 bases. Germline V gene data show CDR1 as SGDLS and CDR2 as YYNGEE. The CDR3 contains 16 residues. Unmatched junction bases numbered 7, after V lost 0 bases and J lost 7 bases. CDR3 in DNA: TGTGCCAGCAGCGTAGGCGGACTAGCGGGAGTGGGGGAGCAGTACTTC. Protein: CASSVGGLAGVGEQYF.

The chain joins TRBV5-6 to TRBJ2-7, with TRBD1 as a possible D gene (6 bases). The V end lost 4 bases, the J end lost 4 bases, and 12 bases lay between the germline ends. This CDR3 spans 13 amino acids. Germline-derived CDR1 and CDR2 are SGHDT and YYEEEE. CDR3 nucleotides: TGTGCCAGCAGCCCCGACAGGATGTACGAGCAGTACTTC. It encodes CASSPDRMYEQYF.

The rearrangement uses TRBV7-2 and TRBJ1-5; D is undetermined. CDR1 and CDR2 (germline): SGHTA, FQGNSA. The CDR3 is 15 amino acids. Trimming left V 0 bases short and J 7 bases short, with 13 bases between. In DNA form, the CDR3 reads TGTGCCAGCAGCTTAGCGCGAGAGGGAGAACAGCCCCAGCATTTT. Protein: CASSLAREGEQPQHF.

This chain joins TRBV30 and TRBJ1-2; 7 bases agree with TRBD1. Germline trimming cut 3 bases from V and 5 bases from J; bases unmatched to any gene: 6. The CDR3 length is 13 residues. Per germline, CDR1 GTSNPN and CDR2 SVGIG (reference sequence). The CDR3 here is CAWRDGTVYGYTF. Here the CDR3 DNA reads TGTGCCTGGAGGGACGGGACAGTTTATGGCTACACCTTC.

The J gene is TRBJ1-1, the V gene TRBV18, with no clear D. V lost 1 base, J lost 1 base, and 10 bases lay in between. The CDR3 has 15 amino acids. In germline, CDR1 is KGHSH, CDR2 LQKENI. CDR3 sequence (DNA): TGTGCCAGCTCACCACGGGCCCGCGAGAACACTGAAGCTTTCTTT. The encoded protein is CASSPRARENTEAFF.

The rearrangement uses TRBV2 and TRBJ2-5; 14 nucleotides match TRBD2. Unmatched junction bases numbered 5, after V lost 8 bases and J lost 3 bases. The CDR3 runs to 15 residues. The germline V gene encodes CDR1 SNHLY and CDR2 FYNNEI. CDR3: CASSQTSGREETQYF. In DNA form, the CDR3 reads TGTGCCAGCTCTCAGACTAGCGGGAGGGAAGAGACCCAGTACTTC. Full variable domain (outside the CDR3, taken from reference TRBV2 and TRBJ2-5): EPEVTQTPSHQVTQMGQEVILRCVPISNHLYFYWYRQILGQKVEFLVSFYNNEISEKSEIFDDQFSVERPDGSNFTLKIRSTKLEDSAMYFCASSQTSGREETQYFGPGTRLLVL.

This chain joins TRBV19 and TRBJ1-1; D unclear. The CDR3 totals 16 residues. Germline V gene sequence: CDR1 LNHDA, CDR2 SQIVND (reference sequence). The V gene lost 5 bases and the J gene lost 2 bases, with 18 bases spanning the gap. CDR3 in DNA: TGTGCCAGTAGTGAGTCGCATCGGGGAAAAAACACTGAAGCTTTCTTT. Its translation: CASSESHRGKNTEAFF.

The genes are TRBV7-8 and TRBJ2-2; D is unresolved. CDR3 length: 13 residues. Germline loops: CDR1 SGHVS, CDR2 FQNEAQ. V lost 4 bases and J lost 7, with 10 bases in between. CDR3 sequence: CASSSVLIGELFF. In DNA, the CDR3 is TGTGCCAGCAGCTCCGTCTTAATCGGGGAGCTGTTTTTT.

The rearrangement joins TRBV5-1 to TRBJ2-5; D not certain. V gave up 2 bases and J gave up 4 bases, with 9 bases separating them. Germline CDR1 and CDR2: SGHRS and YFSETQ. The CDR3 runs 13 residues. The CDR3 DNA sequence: TGCGCCAGCAGCTTTAACCCCGGAGAGACCCAGTACTTC. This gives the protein CASSFNPGETQYF.

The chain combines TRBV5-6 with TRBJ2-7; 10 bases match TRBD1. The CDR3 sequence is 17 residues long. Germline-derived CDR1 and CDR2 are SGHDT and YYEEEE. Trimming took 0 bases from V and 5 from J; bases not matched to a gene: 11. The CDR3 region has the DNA TGTGCCAGCAGCTTGGGACAGGGGGCCTGGAGGACCCACGAGCAGTACTTC. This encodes CASSLGQGAWRTHEQYF.

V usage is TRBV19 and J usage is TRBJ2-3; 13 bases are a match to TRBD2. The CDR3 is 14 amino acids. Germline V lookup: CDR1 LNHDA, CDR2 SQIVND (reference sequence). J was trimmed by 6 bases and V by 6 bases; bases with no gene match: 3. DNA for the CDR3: TGTGCCAGTAGGACTAGCGGGGGGAGGGATACGCAGTATTTT. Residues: CASRTSGGRDTQYF. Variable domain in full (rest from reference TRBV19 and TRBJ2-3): DGGITQSPKYLFRKEGQNVTLSCEQNLNHDAMYWYRQDPGQGLRLIYYSQIVNDFQKGDIAEGYSVSREKKESFPLTVTSAQKNPTAFYLCASRTSGGRDTQYFGPGTRLTVL.

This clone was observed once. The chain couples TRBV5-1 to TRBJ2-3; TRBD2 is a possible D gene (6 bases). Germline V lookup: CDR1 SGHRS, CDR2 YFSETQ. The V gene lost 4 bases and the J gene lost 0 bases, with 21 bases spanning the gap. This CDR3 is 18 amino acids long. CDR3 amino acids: CASSPGRSGEMSTDTQYF. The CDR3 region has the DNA TGCGCCAGCAGCCCGGGCCGGTCGGGAGAAATGAGCACAGATACGCAGTATTTT.

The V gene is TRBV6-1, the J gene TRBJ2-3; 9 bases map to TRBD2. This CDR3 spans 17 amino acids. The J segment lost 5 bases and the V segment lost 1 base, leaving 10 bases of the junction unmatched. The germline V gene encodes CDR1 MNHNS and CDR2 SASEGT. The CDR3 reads CASSEGTGRGGVDTQYF. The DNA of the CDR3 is TGTGCCAGCAGTGAAGGAACGGGGCGGGGGGGAGTAGATACGCAGTATTTT.

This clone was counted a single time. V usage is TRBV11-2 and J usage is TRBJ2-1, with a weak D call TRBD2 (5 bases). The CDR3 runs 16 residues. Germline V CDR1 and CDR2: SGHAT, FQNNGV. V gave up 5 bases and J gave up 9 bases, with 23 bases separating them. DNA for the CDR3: TGTGCCAGCAGCCCCCGAATTGCCGGGGAGCGTGGTGAGCAGTTCTTC. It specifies CASSPRIAGERGEQFF.

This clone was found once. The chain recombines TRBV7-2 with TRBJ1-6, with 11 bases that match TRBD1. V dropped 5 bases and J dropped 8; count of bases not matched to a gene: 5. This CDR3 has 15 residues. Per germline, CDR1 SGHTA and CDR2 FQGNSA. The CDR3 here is CASSPGQGGYSPLHF. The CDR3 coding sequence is TGTGCCAGCAGCCCGGGACAGGGGGGTTATTCACCCCTCCACTTT.

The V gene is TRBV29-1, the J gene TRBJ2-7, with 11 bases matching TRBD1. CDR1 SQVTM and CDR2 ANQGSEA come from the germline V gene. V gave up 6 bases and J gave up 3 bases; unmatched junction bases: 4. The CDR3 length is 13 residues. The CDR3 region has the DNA TGCAGCGTCCCGGGACAGGGGGGCTACGAGCAGTACTTC. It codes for CSVPGQGGYEQYF.

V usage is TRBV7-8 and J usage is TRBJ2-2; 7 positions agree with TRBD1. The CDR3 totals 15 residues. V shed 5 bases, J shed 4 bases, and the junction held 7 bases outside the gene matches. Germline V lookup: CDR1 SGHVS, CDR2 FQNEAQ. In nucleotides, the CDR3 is TGTGCCAGCAGCACCAGACAGGGCGGCACCGGGGAGCTGTTTTTT. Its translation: CASSTRQGGTGELFF.

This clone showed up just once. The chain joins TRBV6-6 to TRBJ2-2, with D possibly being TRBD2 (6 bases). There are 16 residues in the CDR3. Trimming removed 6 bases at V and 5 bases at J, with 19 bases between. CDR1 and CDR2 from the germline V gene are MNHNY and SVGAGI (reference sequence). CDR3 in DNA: TGTGCCAGCAGCCTGGGGGTCAGACTAGGTACCGGGGAGCTGTTTTTT. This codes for CASSLGVRLGTGELFF.

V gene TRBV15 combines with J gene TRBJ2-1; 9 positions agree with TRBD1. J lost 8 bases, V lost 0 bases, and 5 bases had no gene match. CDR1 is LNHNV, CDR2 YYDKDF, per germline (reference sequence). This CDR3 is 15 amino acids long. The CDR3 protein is CATSRDPTGGDEQFF. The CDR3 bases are TGTGCCACCAGCAGAGATCCTACAGGGGGCGATGAGCAGTTCTTC.

The CDR3 protein is CASSVDGGIPGAFF. CDR3 nucleotides: TGTGCCAGCAGCGTAGACGGCGGGATTCCTGGAGCTTTCTTT. V is TRBV9 and J is TRBJ1-1; unclear D gene. V gave up 0 bases and J gave up 10 bases, with 16 bases separating them. The CDR3 is made up of 14 amino acids. CDR1 is SGDLS and CDR2 is YYNGEE in the germline V gene. The whole variable domain, remainder taken from reference TRBV9 and TRBJ1-1, is DSGVTQTPKHLITATGQRVTLRCSPRSGDLSVYWYQQSLDQGLQFLIQYYNGEERAKGNILERFSAQQFPDLHSELNLSSLELGDSALYFCASSVDGGIPGAFFGQGTRLTVV.

CDR3 amino acids: CASSYKPDRGGYEQYF. The CDR3 bases are TGCGCCAGCAGTTATAAACCGGACAGGGGGGGATACGAGCAGTACTTC. This sequence joins TRBV4-1 and TRBJ2-7; 10 positions match TRBD1. This CDR3 is 16 amino acids long. Germline CDR1 reads MGHRA; CDR2 reads YSYEKL. With V trimmed by 6 bases and J by 4 bases, 12 bases remained unmatched.

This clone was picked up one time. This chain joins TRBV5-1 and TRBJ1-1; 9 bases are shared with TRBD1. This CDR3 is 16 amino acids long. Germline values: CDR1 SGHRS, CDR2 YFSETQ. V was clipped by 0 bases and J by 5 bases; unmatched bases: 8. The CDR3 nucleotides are TGCGCCAGCAGCTTGGCCTATTACGGGACAGGGACTGAAGCTTTCTTT. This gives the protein CASSLAYYGTGTEAFF.

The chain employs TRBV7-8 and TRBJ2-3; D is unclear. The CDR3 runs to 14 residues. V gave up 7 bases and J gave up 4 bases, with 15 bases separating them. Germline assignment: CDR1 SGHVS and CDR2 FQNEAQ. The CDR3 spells CASNWPIQPDTQYF. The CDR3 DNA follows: TGTGCCAGCAATTGGCCGATACAACCAGATACGCAGTATTTT.